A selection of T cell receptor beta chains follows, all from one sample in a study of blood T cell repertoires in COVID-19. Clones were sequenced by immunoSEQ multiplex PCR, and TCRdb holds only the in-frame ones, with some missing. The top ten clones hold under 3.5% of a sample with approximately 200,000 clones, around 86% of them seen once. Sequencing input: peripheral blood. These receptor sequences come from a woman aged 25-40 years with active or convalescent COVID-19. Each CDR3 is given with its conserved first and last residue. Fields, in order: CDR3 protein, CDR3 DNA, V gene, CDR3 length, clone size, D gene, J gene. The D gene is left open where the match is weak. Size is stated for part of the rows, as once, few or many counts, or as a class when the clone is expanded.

cdr3_aa: CASSYRELGETQYF; cdr3_nt: TGTGCCAGCAGTTACAGGGAGTTGGGAGAGACCCAGTACTTC; v_call: TRBV6-6; cdr3_length: 14; clone_size: NA; d_call: NA; j_call: TRBJ2-5
cdr3_aa: CASSPRTGTNTIYF; cdr3_nt: TGTGCCAGCTCACCCCGGACAGGAACAAACACCATATATTTT; v_call: TRBV18; cdr3_length: 14; clone_size: NA; d_call: TRBD1; j_call: TRBJ1-3
cdr3_aa: CASSGTSGLTDTQYF; cdr3_nt: TGTGCCAGCAGTGGGACTAGCGGTCTCACAGATACGCAGTATTTT; v_call: TRBV2; cdr3_length: 15; clone_size: NA; d_call: TRBD2; j_call: TRBJ2-3
cdr3_aa: CASSHAGQLSYEQYF; cdr3_nt: TGTGCCAGCAGCCACGCAGGACAGCTCTCCTACGAGCAGTACTTC; v_call: TRBV4-2; cdr3_length: 15; clone_size: NA; d_call: NA; j_call: TRBJ2-7
cdr3_aa: CASSYGQGTYEQYF; cdr3_nt: TGTGCCAGCAGTTACGGACAGGGTACCTACGAGCAGTACTTC; v_call: TRBV6-5; cdr3_length: 14; clone_size: NA; d_call: TRBD1; j_call: TRBJ2-7
cdr3_aa: CASTPGGGGNADYEQYF; cdr3_nt: TGCGCCAGCACCCCAGGCGGCGGAGGGAACGCGGACTACGAGCAGTACTTC; v_call: TRBV5-1; cdr3_length: 17; clone_size: NA; d_call: NA; j_call: TRBJ2-7
cdr3_aa: CASSAGGIEAFF; cdr3_nt: TGTGCCAGCAGCGCGGGGGGGATCGAAGCTTTCTTT; v_call: TRBV13; cdr3_length: 12; clone_size: once; d_call: NA; j_call: TRBJ1-1
cdr3_aa: CARSGNTGELFF; cdr3_nt: TGTGCCAGGAGCGGGAACACCGGGGAGCTGTTTTTT; v_call: TRBV2; cdr3_length: 12; clone_size: NA; d_call: NA; j_call: TRBJ2-2
cdr3_aa: CASSSLAGGPESDTQYF; cdr3_nt: TGTGCCAGCAGCTCGCTAGCGGGGGGGCCGGAATCAGATACGCAGTATTTT; v_call: TRBV11-2; cdr3_length: 17; clone_size: once; d_call: TRBD2; j_call: TRBJ2-3
cdr3_aa: CASSQDYPFRFSARGELFF; cdr3_nt: TGTGCCAGCAGCCAAGATTACCCATTCCGATTCTCGGCTAGGGGGGAGCTGTTTTTT; v_call: TRBV14; cdr3_length: 19; clone_size: NA; d_call: NA; j_call: TRBJ2-2
cdr3_aa: CASSPAGGSYNEQFF; cdr3_nt: TGCGCCAGCAGCCCGGCCGGGGGGTCCTACAATGAGCAGTTCTTC; v_call: TRBV5-1; cdr3_length: 15; clone_size: NA; d_call: TRBD2; j_call: TRBJ2-1
cdr3_aa: CASSKGTGNYEQYF; cdr3_nt: TGTGCCAGTAGTAAAGGGACAGGAAACTACGAGCAGTACTTC; v_call: TRBV19; cdr3_length: 14; clone_size: NA; d_call: TRBD1; j_call: TRBJ2-7
cdr3_aa: CSVLGGPNTGELFF; cdr3_nt: TGCAGCGTTTTGGGGGGGCCGAACACCGGGGAGCTGTTTTTT; v_call: TRBV29-1; cdr3_length: 14; clone_size: NA; d_call: NA; j_call: TRBJ2-2
cdr3_aa: CASSNGLPPQHF; cdr3_nt: TGTGCCAGCAGTAACGGACTTCCGCCCCAGCATTTT; v_call: TRBV12-3/TRBV12-4; cdr3_length: 12; clone_size: few; d_call: NA; j_call: TRBJ1-5
cdr3_aa: CASSYGEYEQYF; cdr3_nt: TGTGCCAGCAGTTACGGAGAGTACGAGCAGTACTTC; v_call: TRBV6-6; cdr3_length: 12; clone_size: once; d_call: NA; j_call: TRBJ2-7
cdr3_aa: CASSALAGGIDTQYF; cdr3_nt: TGTGCCAGCAGCGCCTTAGCGGGGGGGATAGATACGCAGTATTTT; v_call: TRBV9; cdr3_length: 15; clone_size: NA; d_call: TRBD2; j_call: TRBJ2-3
cdr3_aa: CASSPRGTRSSPLHF; cdr3_nt: TGTGCCAGCAGTCCCAGGGGGACAAGGAGTTCACCCCTCCACTTT; v_call: TRBV9; cdr3_length: 15; clone_size: NA; d_call: TRBD1; j_call: TRBJ1-6
cdr3_aa: CASSLIGRGLDYGYTF; cdr3_nt: TGTGCCAGCAGCTTGATCGGCAGGGGGCTTGACTATGGCTACACCTTC; v_call: TRBV5-6; cdr3_length: 16; clone_size: NA; d_call: TRBD1; j_call: TRBJ1-2
cdr3_aa: CASSSSAGEQFF; cdr3_nt: TGTGCCAGCAGCTCTAGCGCCGGGGAGCAGTTCTTC; v_call: TRBV14; cdr3_length: 12; clone_size: NA; d_call: NA; j_call: TRBJ2-1
cdr3_aa: CASSLDPGSLNSPLHF; cdr3_nt: TGTGCCAGCAGCTTAGATCCCGGGTCATTAAATTCACCCCTCCACTTT; v_call: TRBV11-2; cdr3_length: 16; clone_size: NA; d_call: NA; j_call: TRBJ1-6
cdr3_aa: CASSLQGYDEQFF; cdr3_nt: TGTGCCAGCAGCTTACAGGGATACGATGAGCAGTTCTTC; v_call: TRBV11-3; cdr3_length: 13; clone_size: few; d_call: NA; j_call: TRBJ2-1
cdr3_aa: CASSHLVGQGGTYEQYF; cdr3_nt: TGTGCCAGCAGCCATCTCGTAGGACAGGGGGGAACCTACGAGCAGTACTTC; v_call: TRBV3-1/TRBV3-2; cdr3_length: 17; clone_size: once; d_call: TRBD1; j_call: TRBJ2-7
cdr3_aa: CASSPTLGRSGFF; cdr3_nt: TGTGCCAGCTCCCCGACCTTGGGAAGGAGCGGGTTCTTC; v_call: TRBV6-5; cdr3_length: 13; clone_size: NA; d_call: NA; j_call: TRBJ2-1
cdr3_aa: CATHFSSGNTIYF; cdr3_nt: TGTGCCACTCACTTTAGCTCTGGAAACACCATATATTTT; v_call: TRBV2; cdr3_length: 13; clone_size: NA; d_call: NA; j_call: TRBJ1-3
cdr3_aa: CASSIAGQRYGYTF; cdr3_nt: TGTGCCAGTAGTATAGCGGGACAGAGATATGGCTACACCTTC; v_call: TRBV19; cdr3_length: 14; clone_size: NA; d_call: TRBD1; j_call: TRBJ1-2
cdr3_aa: CSARADNEQFF; cdr3_nt: TGCAGTGCTAGAGCTGACAATGAGCAGTTCTTC; v_call: TRBV20-1; cdr3_length: 11; clone_size: NA; d_call: NA; j_call: TRBJ2-1
cdr3_aa: CATSGTGGAGYSNQPQHF; cdr3_nt: TGTGCCACCAGTGGGACAGGGGGCGCCGGCTATAGCAATCAGCCCCAGCATTTT; v_call: TRBV24-1; cdr3_length: 18; clone_size: NA; d_call: TRBD1; j_call: TRBJ1-5
cdr3_aa: CASGASSGGQTEAFF; cdr3_nt: TGTGCCAGCGGGGCTTCATCGGGGGGCCAAACTGAAGCTTTCTTT; v_call: TRBV25-1; cdr3_length: 15; clone_size: many; d_call: NA; j_call: TRBJ1-1
cdr3_aa: CAYNQPQHF; cdr3_nt: TGTGCTTATAATCAGCCCCAGCATTTT; v_call: TRBV30; cdr3_length: 9; clone_size: NA; d_call: NA; j_call: TRBJ1-5
cdr3_aa: CASVPTEAFF; cdr3_nt: TGTGCTAGTGTCCCTACTGAAGCTTTCTTT; v_call: TRBV12-5; cdr3_length: 10; clone_size: NA; d_call: NA; j_call: TRBJ1-1
cdr3_aa: CASSAGAGNEQFF; cdr3_nt: TGTGCCAGTAGTGCCGGGGCGGGGAATGAGCAGTTCTTC; v_call: TRBV19; cdr3_length: 13; clone_size: NA; d_call: NA; j_call: TRBJ2-1
cdr3_aa: CSVAQPRQGFYEQYF; cdr3_nt: TGCAGCGTTGCCCAGCCGAGACAGGGCTTCTACGAGCAGTACTTC; v_call: TRBV29-1; cdr3_length: 15; clone_size: NA; d_call: TRBD1; j_call: TRBJ2-7
cdr3_aa: CASSYRGLSSYNEQFF; cdr3_nt: TGTGCCAGCAGTTACCGGGGTTTAAGCTCCTACAATGAGCAGTTCTTC; v_call: TRBV6-8; cdr3_length: 16; clone_size: NA; d_call: NA; j_call: TRBJ2-1
cdr3_aa: CASSSGQGATPGAFF; cdr3_nt: TGTGCCAGCAGCTCTGGACAGGGGGCTACCCCCGGGGCTTTCTTT; v_call: TRBV5-6; cdr3_length: 15; clone_size: once; d_call: TRBD1; j_call: TRBJ1-1
cdr3_aa: CASSYLKRGIYNEQFF; cdr3_nt: TGTGCCAGCAGCTACTTAAAGCGGGGTATCTACAATGAGCAGTTCTTC; v_call: TRBV11-1; cdr3_length: 16; clone_size: NA; d_call: TRBD2; j_call: TRBJ2-1
cdr3_aa: CASGAGSNQPQHF; cdr3_nt: TGCGCCAGCGGGGCGGGAAGCAATCAGCCCCAGCATTTT; v_call: TRBV4-1; cdr3_length: 13; clone_size: NA; d_call: NA; j_call: TRBJ1-5
cdr3_aa: CASSESGSSTSSYNEQFF; cdr3_nt: TGCGCCAGCAGTGAGTCGGGCAGCTCCACTAGCTCCTACAATGAGCAGTTCTTC; v_call: TRBV10-1; cdr3_length: 18; clone_size: NA; d_call: NA; j_call: TRBJ2-1
cdr3_aa: CAWNRAPGPQHF; cdr3_nt: TGTGCCTGGAACAGGGCCCCGGGGCCCCAGCATTTT; v_call: TRBV30; cdr3_length: 12; clone_size: NA; d_call: NA; j_call: TRBJ1-5
cdr3_aa: CASSPLGAGGPDTQYF; cdr3_nt: TGTGCCAGCAGCCCCTTAGGGGCGGGAGGGCCAGATACGCAGTATTTT; v_call: TRBV14; cdr3_length: 16; clone_size: once; d_call: TRBD2; j_call: TRBJ2-3
cdr3_aa: CASSARDRVGYEQYF; cdr3_nt: TGTGCCAGCAGCGCGAGAGACAGGGTGGGCTACGAGCAGTACTTC; v_call: TRBV11-3; cdr3_length: 15; clone_size: many; d_call: TRBD1; j_call: TRBJ2-7
cdr3_aa: CASSFGQGSGNTIYF; cdr3_nt: TGCGCCAGCAGTTTCGGACAGGGGAGCGGAAACACCATATATTTT; v_call: TRBV4-1; cdr3_length: 15; clone_size: NA; d_call: TRBD1; j_call: TRBJ1-3
cdr3_aa: CASRNRVTGELFF; cdr3_nt: TGTGCCAGCAGAAACAGGGTAACCGGGGAGCTGTTTTTT; v_call: TRBV6-4; cdr3_length: 13; clone_size: NA; d_call: NA; j_call: TRBJ2-2
cdr3_aa: CASSLTDHYEQYF; cdr3_nt: TGTGCCAGCAGTTTGACAGATCACTACGAGCAGTACTTC; v_call: TRBV28; cdr3_length: 13; clone_size: NA; d_call: NA; j_call: TRBJ2-7
cdr3_aa: CASTKTLNTGELFF; cdr3_nt: TGCGCCAGCACTAAAACCCTGAACACCGGGGAGCTGTTTTTT; v_call: TRBV5-1; cdr3_length: 14; clone_size: NA; d_call: NA; j_call: TRBJ2-2
cdr3_aa: CASSFGTTRTDTQYF; cdr3_nt: TGCGCCAGCAGTTTCGGGACAACCCGCACAGATACGCAGTATTTT; v_call: TRBV10-2; cdr3_length: 15; clone_size: few; d_call: NA; j_call: TRBJ2-3
cdr3_aa: CASSAPGGGQPQHF; cdr3_nt: TGCGCCAGCAGCGCCCCAGGGGGCGGTCAGCCCCAGCATTTT; v_call: TRBV5-1; cdr3_length: 14; clone_size: NA; d_call: TRBD1; j_call: TRBJ1-5
cdr3_aa: CASSRARGRTNYGYTF; cdr3_nt: TGTGCCAGTAGTAGAGCTAGAGGGCGCACTAACTATGGCTACACCTTC; v_call: TRBV19; cdr3_length: 16; clone_size: NA; d_call: NA; j_call: TRBJ1-2
cdr3_aa: CATRGQDNTEAFF; cdr3_nt: TGTGCCACCAGGGGACAGGATAACACTGAAGCTTTCTTT; v_call: TRBV24-1; cdr3_length: 13; clone_size: once; d_call: TRBD1; j_call: TRBJ1-1
cdr3_aa: CASSLEGYQETQYF; cdr3_nt: TGTGCCAGCAGCTTAGAGGGCTACCAAGAGACCCAGTACTTC; v_call: TRBV11-2; cdr3_length: 14; clone_size: NA; d_call: NA; j_call: TRBJ2-5
cdr3_aa: CASSLDLGDQPQHF; cdr3_nt: TGTGCCAGCAGCCTTGACCTAGGGGATCAGCCCCAGCATTTT; v_call: TRBV3-1/TRBV3-2; cdr3_length: 14; clone_size: NA; d_call: NA; j_call: TRBJ1-5
cdr3_aa: CASSLRQKSTDTQYF; cdr3_nt: TGTGCCAGCTCACTCCGACAGAAAAGCACAGATACGCAGTATTTT; v_call: TRBV18; cdr3_length: 15; clone_size: NA; d_call: NA; j_call: TRBJ2-3
cdr3_aa: CASSKGLVEYEQYF; cdr3_nt: TGTGCCAGCAGCAAGGGACTAGTTGAGTACGAGCAGTACTTC; v_call: TRBV5-8; cdr3_length: 14; clone_size: NA; d_call: TRBD2; j_call: TRBJ2-7